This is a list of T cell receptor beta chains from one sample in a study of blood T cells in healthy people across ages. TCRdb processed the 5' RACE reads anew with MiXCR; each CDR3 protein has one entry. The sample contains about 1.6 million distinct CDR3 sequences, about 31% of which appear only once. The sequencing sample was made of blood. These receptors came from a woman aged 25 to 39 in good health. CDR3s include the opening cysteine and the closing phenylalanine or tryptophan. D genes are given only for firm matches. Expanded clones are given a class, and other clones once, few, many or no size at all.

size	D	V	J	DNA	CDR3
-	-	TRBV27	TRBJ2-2	TGTGCCAGCAGTTTATACCCCACAGTCCGGCGAACCGGGGAGCTGTTTTTT	CASSLYPTVRRTGELFF
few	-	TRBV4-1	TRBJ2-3	TGCGCCAGCAGCCAAGTAGTAGCCCCAGATACGCAGTATTTT	CASSQVVAPDTQYF
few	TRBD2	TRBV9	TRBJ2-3	TGTGCCAGCAGCGTCCATTCCGCGGGAGCAGATACGCAGTATTTT	CASSVHSAGADTQYF
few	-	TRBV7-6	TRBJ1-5	TGTGCCAGCAGCTTAAAGCCATGGGGAAGGGATGGGCAGCCCCAGCATTTT	CASSLKPWGRDGQPQHF
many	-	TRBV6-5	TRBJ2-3	TGTGCCAGCAGTTACCGAGAAGGGACAGATACGCAGTATTTT	CASSYREGTDTQYF
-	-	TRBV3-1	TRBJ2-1	TGTGCCAGCAGCACGGACGGATACAATGAGCAGTTCTTC	CASSTDGYNEQFF
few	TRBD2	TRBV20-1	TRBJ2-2	TGCAGCCTAGCGGACCTGAACACCGGGGAGCTGTTTTTT	CSLADLNTGELFF
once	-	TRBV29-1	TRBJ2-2	TGCAGCGTTAGTAGGGCGTCCGGGGAGCTGTTTTTT	CSVSRASGELFF
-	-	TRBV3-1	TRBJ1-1	TGTGCCAGCAGCCAAAGAGGAAGCAGGTACACTGAAGCTTTCTTT	CASSQRGSRYTEAFF
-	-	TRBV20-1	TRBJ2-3	TGCAGTGCAGAATCAGGGGCCACAGATACGCAGTATTTT	CSAESGATDTQYF
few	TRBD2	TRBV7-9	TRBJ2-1	TGTGCCAGCAGCCCGTCGGGGGGGCGCGCCTACAATGAGCAGTTCTTC	CASSPSGGRAYNEQFF
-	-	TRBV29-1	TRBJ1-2	TGCAGCGCAAGTGACTATGGCTACACCTTC	CSASDYGYTF
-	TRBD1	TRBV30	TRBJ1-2	TGTGCGACTCGGACAGGGGGAAGAGGTGGCTACACCTTC	CATRTGGRGGYTF
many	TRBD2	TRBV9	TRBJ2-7	TGTGCCAGCAGCGTAGGGACTAGCCCACCCTACGAGCAGTACTTC	CASSVGTSPPYEQYF
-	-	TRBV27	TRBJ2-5	TGTGCCAGCAGTAATACACAGGGCCTCCAAGAGACCCAGTACTTC	CASSNTQGLQETQYF
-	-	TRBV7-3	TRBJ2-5	TGTGCCAGCAGCTTAAACAGGGACGGAGAGACCCAGTACTTC	CASSLNRDGETQYF
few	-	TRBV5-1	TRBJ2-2	TGCGCCAGCAGCACAAGGAACACCGGGGAGCTGTTTTTT	CASSTRNTGELFF
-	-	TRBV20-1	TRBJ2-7	TGCAGTGCTAGGGGTCTCAACAGGCAGTACTCCTACGAGCAGTACTTC	CSARGLNRQYSYEQYF
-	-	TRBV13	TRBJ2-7	TGTGCCAGCAGCTTCTGGTGGCAGGGGACCTACGAGCAGTACTTC	CASSFWWQGTYEQYF
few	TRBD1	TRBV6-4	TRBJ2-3	TGTGCCAGCAGTAGAGGGACAGGGTCAGATACGCAGTATTTT	CASSRGTGSDTQYF
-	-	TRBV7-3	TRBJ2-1	TGTGCCAGCAGCTTAAATTCTTGGCTAGCCAATGAGCGGTTCTTC	CASSLNSWLANERFF
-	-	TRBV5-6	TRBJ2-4	TGTGCCAGCAGCTTGACCGGACACGGGAACATTCAGTACTTC	CASSLTGHGNIQYF
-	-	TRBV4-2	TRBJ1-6	TGTGCCAGCAGCCAACCACCGGGACACCTTAATTCACCCCTCCACTTT	CASSQPPGHLNSPLHF
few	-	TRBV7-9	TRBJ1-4	TGTGCCAGCAGCCCCAGCCTCCAAGGTGAAAAACTGTTTTTT	CASSPSLQGEKLFF
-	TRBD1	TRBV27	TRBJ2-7	TGTGCCAGCAGTCCCAGCCAGGGGGCGGCCTACAATGAGCAGTACTTC	CASSPSQGAAYNEQYF
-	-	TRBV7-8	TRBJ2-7	TGTGCCAGCGAAGTTCTAGGCCGGAGCTCCTACGAGCAGTACTTC	CASEVLGRSSYEQYF
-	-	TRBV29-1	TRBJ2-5	TGCAGCGTCGAGGAGGGCCCGGAGACCCAGTACTTC	CSVEEGPETQYF
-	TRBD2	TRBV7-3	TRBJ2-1	TGTGCCAGCAGCCCGAACGGAGTGGAGACTAGCGGGAGTAATGAGCAGTTCTTC	CASSPNGVETSGSNEQFF
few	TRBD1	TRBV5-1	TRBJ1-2	TGCGCCAGCAGCATCCGGGACAGGACCTATGGCTACACCTTC	CASSIRDRTYGYTF
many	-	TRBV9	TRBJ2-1	TGTGCCAGCAGTCGGGTTAGCTCCTACAATGAGCAGTTCTTC	CASSRVSSYNEQFF
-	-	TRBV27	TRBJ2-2	TGTGCCAGCAGTCCTCTCTCGGGGACCGACGGGGAGCTGTTTTTT	CASSPLSGTDGELFF
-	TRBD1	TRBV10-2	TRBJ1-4	TGCGCCAGCAGACCCGGGACAGGGGGGAATGAAAAACTGTTTTTT	CASRPGTGGNEKLFF
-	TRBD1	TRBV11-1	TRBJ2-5	TGTGCCAGCAGCTTAGCCTCGACAGGGGGCTGGGAGACCCAGTACTTC	CASSLASTGGWETQYF
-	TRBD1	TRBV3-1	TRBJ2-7	TGTGCCAGCAGCGACTACATACGGGACAGGCGCGAGCAGTACTTC	CASSDYIRDRREQYF
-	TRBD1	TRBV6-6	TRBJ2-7	TGTGCCAGCAGATTCCCGGGACAGGCCAGCGAGCAGTACTTC	CASRFPGQASEQYF
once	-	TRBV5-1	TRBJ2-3	TGCGCCAGCCAGGGACGGGGACCGGCCAGCACAGATACGCAGTATTTT	CASQGRGPASTDTQYF
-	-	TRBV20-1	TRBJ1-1	TGCAGTGCTCGACTGATCGGGCGGAACACTGAAGCTTTCTTT	CSARLIGRNTEAFF
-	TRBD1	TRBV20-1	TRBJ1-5	TGCAGTGCTGGCGGAACAGGGGGGAATCAACCCCAGCATTTT	CSAGGTGGNQPQHF
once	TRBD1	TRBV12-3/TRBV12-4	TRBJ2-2	TGTGCCAGCGGTCGGACAGGGAGGCTGTTTTTT	CASGRTGRLFF
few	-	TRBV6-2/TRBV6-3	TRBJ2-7	TGTGCCAGCAGTTGGGGCCTTTGGGAGCAGTACTTC	CASSWGLWEQYF
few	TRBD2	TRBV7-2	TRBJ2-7	TGTGCCAGCAGCTTAGCTCCTAGCGGGGGCGGGGTATCCTACGAGCAGTACTTC	CASSLAPSGGGVSYEQYF
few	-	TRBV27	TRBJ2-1	TGTGCCAGCAGTCTTTCGGTGGGCGCCCGGAGGGATGAGCAGTTCTTC	CASSLSVGARRDEQFF
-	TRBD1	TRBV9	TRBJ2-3	TGTGCCAGCAGCGACAACAGGGGGAGTACAGATACGCGGTATTTT	CASSDNRGSTDTRYF
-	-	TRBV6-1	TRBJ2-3	TGTGCCAGCAGACGGGCCTCCGGGGTCACAGATACGCAGTATTTT	CASRRASGVTDTQYF
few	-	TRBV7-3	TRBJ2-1	TGTGCCAGCAGCTTAATGCCCAGTTTCTCGTCGAGCGGTGAGCAGTTCTTC	CASSLMPSFSSSGEQFF
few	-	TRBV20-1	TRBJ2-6	TGCAGTGCTAGAGATGCGGGAACTACCTCTGGGGCCAACGTCCTGACTTTC	CSARDAGTTSGANVLTF
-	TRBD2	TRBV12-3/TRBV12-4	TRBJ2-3	TGTGCCAGCAGCTGGACTAGCGGGGGACCCACAGATACGGAGTATTTT	CASSWTSGGPTDTEYF
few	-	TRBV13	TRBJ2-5	TGTACCAGCAGCTTATCCCAAGAGACCCAGTACTTC	CTSSLSQETQYF
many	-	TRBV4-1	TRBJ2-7	TGCGCCAGCAGCTCAAGGGACTACGAGCAGTACTTC	CASSSRDYEQYF
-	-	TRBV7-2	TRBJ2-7	TGTGCCAGCAGCTTTGGGACGGAGTACTACGAGCAGTACTTC	CASSFGTEYYEQYF
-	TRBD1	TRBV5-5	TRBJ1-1	TGTGCCAGCAGCTCGACCCCAGGGGGCCGTAAGAACACTGAAGCTTTCTTT	CASSSTPGGRKNTEAFF
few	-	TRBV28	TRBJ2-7	TGTGCCATCTCAGACCGGAACTCCTACGAGCAGTACTTC	CAISDRNSYEQYF
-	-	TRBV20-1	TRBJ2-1	TGCAGTGCTAGTGCGACAGTTTCCGCGAACAATGAGCAGTTCTTC	CSASATVSANNEQFF
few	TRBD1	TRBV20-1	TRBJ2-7	TGCAGTGCTAGGGCACAGGGGGCGCCCTCCTACGAGCAGTACTTC	CSARAQGAPSYEQYF
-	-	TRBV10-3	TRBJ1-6	TGTGCCATCAGCCTCGGTGGGACGGCGGCAAATTCACCCCTCCACTTT	CAISLGGTAANSPLHF
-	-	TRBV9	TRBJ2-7	TGTGCCAGCAGCGCAGGGATTGGCGAGCAGTACTTC	CASSAGIGEQYF
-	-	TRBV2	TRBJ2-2	TGTGCCAGCAGAAGCGTGAACACCGGGGAGCTGTTTTTT	CASRSVNTGELFF